This TCR beta chain was sequenced in a study of OX40 agonist ivuxolimab in advanced cancers. The table came from immunoSEQ multiplex PCR; TCRdb's copy has only in-frame clones and leaves some out. The sample consists of about 76,000 clones, about 89% of them appearing once. Concerning this clone itself: No antigen is known for it.

The study, taken as a whole, reports: Some patients without response likewise showed low normalized clonal expansion.

Specimen: CD4+ or CD8+ T cells sorted from blood, collected in a trial of the OX40 agonist ivuxolimab. This sequence originates from an adult with an advanced solid tumor such as melanoma, head and neck, liver or kidney cancer.

The CDR3 here is CASSPGQVPSYEQYF. Here the CDR3 DNA reads TGTGCCAGCAGTCCCGGACAGGTTCCCTCCTACGAGCAGTACTTC. The V and J genes are TRBV27 and TRBJ2-7, with 7 bases aligning to TRBD1. This CDR3 has 15 amino acids. Unmatched junction bases numbered 7, after V lost 5 bases and J lost 0 bases. The V gene's germline CDR1 is MNHEY and CDR2 SMNVEV (reference sequence).